The 2 T cell receptor beta chains presented below share a single source sample, sequenced in a study of cytomegalovirus exposure and HLA in healthy donors. A multiplex PCR was run with 60 Vbeta primers and 13 Jbeta primers. Data came from immunoSEQ multiplex PCR; TCRdb stores just in-frame clones and leaves some out. The data contain roughly 150,000 clones, roughly 80% of them singletons. The sample taken for sequencing was PBMCs. All receptors derive from a male donor in good health and CMV-seronegative.

This chain connects TRBV5-4 to TRBJ2-5; D might be TRBD2 (5 bases). V lost 4 bases, J lost 3 bases, and 10 bases lay in between. The CDR3 is 13 residues long. Germline loops: CDR1 SGHNT, CDR2 YYREEE (reference sequence). CDR3 residues: CASSPGLEETQYF. CDR3 bases: TGTGCCAGCAGCCCCGGACTGGAAGAGACCCAGTACTTC.

The V and J genes are TRBV7-2 and TRBJ1-2, with 8 bases identical to TRBD1. Germline loops: CDR1 SGHTA, CDR2 FQGNSA. The CDR3 loop spans 14 amino acids. V gave up 2 bases and J gave up 4 bases; unmatched junction bases: 3. The DNA of the CDR3 is TGTGCCAGCAGCTTATCAGGGGGCAGCTATGGCTACACCTTC. Protein: CASSLSGGSYGYTF.